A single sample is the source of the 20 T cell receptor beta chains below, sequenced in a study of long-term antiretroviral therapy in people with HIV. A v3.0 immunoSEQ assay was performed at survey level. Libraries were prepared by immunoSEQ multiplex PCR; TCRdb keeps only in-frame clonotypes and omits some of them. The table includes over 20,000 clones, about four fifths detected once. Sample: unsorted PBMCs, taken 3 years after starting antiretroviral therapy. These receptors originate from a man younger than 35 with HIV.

Here the CDR3 DNA reads TGTGCCAGCAGTTACGGCCCCGGGACAGGTAAACAAGAGACCCAGTACTTC. Protein product: CASSYGPGTGKQETQYF. The J gene is TRBJ2-5, the V gene TRBV6-7; 8 bases agree with TRBD1. TRBV6-7 qualifies as an ORF whose function is uncertain. CDR3 length equals 17 residues. The V and J ends lost 2 bases and 2 bases, in that order; junction bases with no gene match: 10.

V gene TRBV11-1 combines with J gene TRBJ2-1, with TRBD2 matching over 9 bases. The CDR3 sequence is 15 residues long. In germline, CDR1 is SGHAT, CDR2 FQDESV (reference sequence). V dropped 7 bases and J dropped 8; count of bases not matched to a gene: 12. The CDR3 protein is CASTLAGGGAYEQFF. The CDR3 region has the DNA TGTGCCAGCACTCTCGCGGGCGGGGGGGCCTATGAGCAGTTCTTC.

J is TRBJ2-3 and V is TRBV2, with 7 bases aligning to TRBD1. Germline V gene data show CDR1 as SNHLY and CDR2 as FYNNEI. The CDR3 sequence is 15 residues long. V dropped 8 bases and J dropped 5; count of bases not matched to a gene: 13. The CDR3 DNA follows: TGTGCCAGCCAGGAGAGCGGACAGGCAAGAGATACGCAGTATTTT. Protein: CASQESGQARDTQYF.

CDR3 nucleotide sequence: TGCGCCAGCGGCCCGGGACAGGGGGGCTGGGAGCAGTACTTC. Translating it yields CASGPGQGGWEQYF. This chain links TRBV10-1 with TRBJ2-7, with 11 nucleotides matching TRBD1. V shed 8 bases, J shed 7 bases, and the junction held 10 bases outside the gene matches. CDR3 size: 14 residues. The germline V gene encodes CDR1 WNHNN and CDR2 SYGVQD (reference sequence).

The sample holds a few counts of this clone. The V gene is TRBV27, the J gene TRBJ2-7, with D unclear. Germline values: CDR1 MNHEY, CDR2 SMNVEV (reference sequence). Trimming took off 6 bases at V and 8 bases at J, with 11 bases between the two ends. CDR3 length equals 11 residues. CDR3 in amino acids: CASSLDGKQYF. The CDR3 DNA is TGTGCCAGCAGCTTGGATGGTAAGCAGTACTTC.

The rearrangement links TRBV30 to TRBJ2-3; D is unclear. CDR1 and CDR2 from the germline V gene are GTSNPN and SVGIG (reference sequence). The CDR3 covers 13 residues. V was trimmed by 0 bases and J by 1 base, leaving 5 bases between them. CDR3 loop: CAWSVSRTDTQYF. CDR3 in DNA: TGTGCCTGGAGTGTCTCCCGCACAGATACGCAGTATTTT.

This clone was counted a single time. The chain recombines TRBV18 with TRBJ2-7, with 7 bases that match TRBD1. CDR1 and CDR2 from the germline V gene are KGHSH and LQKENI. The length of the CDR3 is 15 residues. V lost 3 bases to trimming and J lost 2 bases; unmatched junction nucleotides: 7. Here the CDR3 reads CASSPAQGTPYEQYF. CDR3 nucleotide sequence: TGTGCCAGCTCACCTGCACAGGGGACCCCCTACGAGCAGTACTTC. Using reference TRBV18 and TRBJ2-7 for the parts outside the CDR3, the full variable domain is NAGVMQNPRHLVRRRGQEARLRCSPMKGHSHVYWYRQLPEEGLKFMVYLQKENIIDESGMPKERFSAEFPKEGPSILRIQQVVRGDSAAYFCASSPAQGTPYEQYFGPGTRLTVT.

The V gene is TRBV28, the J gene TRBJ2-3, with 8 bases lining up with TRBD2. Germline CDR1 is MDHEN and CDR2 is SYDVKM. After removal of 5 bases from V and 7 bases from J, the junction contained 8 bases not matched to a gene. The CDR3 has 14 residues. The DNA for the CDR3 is TGTGCCAGCAGTATCTACCGGGGGGGGAATACGCAGTATTTT. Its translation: CASSIYRGGNTQYF.

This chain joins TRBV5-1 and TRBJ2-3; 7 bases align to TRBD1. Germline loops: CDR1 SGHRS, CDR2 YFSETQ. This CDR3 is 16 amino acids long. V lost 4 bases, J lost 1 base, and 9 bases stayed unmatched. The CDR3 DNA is TGCGCCAGCAGCACCCCACAGGGGTCGGGCACAGATACGCAGTATTTT. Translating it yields CASSTPQGSGTDTQYF.

CDR3: CASSLEPGRQYF. As DNA, the CDR3 is TGTGCCAGCAGCTTAGAGCCGGGCCGGCAGTACTTC. The chain links TRBV7-8 to TRBJ2-7; no definite D call. Trimming removed 1 base at V and 9 bases at J, with 10 bases between. From germline, CDR1 is SGHVS and CDR2 FQNEAQ. The CDR3 length is 12 residues.

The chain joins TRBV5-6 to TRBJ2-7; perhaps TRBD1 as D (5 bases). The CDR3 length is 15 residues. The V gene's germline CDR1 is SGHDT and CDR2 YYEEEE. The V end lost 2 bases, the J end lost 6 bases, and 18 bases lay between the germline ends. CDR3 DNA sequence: TGTGCCAGCAGCTTAGGGGCCACCTCCTGGGGCGAGCAGTACGTC. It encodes CASSLGATSWGEQYV.

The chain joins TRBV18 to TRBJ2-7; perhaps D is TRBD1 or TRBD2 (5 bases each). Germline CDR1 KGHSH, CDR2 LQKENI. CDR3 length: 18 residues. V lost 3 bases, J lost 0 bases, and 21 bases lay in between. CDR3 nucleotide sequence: TGTGCCAGCTCACCTAGGCACCCTCCGGGACGGAGCTCCTACGAGCAGTACTTC. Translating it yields CASSPRHPPGRSSYEQYF.

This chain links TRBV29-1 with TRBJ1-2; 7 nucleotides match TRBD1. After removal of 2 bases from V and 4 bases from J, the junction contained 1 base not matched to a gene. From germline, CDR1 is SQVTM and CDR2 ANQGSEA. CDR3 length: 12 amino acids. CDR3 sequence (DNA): TGCAGCGTTGAAACAGGGGTCTATGGCTACACCTTC. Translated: CSVETGVYGYTF. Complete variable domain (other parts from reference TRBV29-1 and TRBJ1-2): SAVISQKPSRDICQRGTSLTIQCQVDSQVTMMFWYRQQPGQSLTLIATANQGSEATYESGFVIDKFPISRPNLTFSTLTVSNMSPEDSSIYLCSVETGVYGYTFGSGTRLTVV.

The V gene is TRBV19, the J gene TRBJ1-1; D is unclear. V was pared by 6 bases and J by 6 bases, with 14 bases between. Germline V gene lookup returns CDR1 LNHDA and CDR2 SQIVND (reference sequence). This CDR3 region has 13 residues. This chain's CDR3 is CASRGSGMSEAFF. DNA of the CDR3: TGTGCCAGTAGAGGCAGTGGAATGTCTGAAGCTTTCTTT.

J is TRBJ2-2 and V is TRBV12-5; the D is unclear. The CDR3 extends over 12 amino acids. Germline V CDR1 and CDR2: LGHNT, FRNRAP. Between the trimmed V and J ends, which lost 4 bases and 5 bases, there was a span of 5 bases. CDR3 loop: CASGYGTGELFF. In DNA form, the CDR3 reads TGTGCTAGTGGTTACGGGACCGGGGAGCTGTTTTTT.

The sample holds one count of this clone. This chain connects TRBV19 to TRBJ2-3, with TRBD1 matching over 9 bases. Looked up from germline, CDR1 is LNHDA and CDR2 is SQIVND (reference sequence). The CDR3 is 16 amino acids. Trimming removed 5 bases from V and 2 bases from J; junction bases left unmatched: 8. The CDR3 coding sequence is TGTGCCAGTAGTTCCCGACAGGGGGGGCTCACAGATACGCAGTATTTT. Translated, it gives CASSSRQGGLTDTQYF.

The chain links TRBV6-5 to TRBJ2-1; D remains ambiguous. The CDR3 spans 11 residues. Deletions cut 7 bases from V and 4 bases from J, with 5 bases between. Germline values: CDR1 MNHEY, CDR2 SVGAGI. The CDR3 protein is CASTLYNEQFF. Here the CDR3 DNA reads TGTGCCAGCACCCTATACAATGAGCAGTTCTTC.

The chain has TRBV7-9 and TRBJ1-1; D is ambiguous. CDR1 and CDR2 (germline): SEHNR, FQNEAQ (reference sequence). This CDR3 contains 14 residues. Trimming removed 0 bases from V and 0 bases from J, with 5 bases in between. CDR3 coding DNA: TGTGCCAGCAGCTTAGCTCGATTGAACACTGAAGCTTTCTTT. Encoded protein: CASSLARLNTEAFF.

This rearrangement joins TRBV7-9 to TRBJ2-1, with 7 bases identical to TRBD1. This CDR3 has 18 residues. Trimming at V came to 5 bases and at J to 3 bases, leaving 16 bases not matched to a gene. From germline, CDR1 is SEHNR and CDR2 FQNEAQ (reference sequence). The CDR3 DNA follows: TGTGCCAGCAGCGTCACAGGGGACAGAGGTTTCCTCTACAATGAGCAGTTCTTC. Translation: CASSVTGDRGFLYNEQFF.

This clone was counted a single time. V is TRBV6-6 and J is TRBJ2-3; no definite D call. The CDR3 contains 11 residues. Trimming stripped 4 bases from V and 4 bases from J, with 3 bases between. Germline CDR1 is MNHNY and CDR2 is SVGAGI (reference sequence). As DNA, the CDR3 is TGTGCCAGCAGTTCAGCAGATACGCAGTATTTT. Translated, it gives CASSSADTQYF.